This entry concerns a single T cell receptor beta chain. The antigen remains undetermined. Produced via immunoSEQ multiplex PCR; TCRdb's table is partial and in-frame only. The sample records approximately 31,000 clones, roughly 80% being singletons. This sample is drawn from a study of early stage breast cancer tumors. Germline values: CDR1 SGHNT, CDR2 YYREEE (reference sequence). Trimming took 5 bases from V and 0 from J, leaving 15 bases between them. There are 15 residues in the CDR3. The study, taken as a whole, reports: Tumors had approximately 2.5-fold higher T cell density than normal breast. Comparing each tissue with blood distinguished tumor from normal in about 85% of the 16 patients.

The source of this sequence is a person aged 30 to 40 with breast cancer. This chain links TRBV5-4 with TRBJ2-7; D not resolved. The sequenced sample consisted of breast tumor tissue. CDR3 sequence: CASSLRLTSSYEQYF. DNA for the CDR3: TGTGCCAGCAGTCTGAGACTTACCAGCTCCTACGAGCAGTACTTC.